These 3 T cell receptor beta chains were all obtained from the same sample, sequenced in a study of cytomegalovirus exposure and HLA in healthy donors. PCR amplification relied on 60 Vbeta primers (plus 13 Jbeta primers). Here immunoSEQ multiplex PCR was the method, and the copy in TCRdb shows in-frame clones only, minus some. This table has approximately 50,000 clones, 60% to 85% appearing once. The specimen was PBMCs. The receptor source for this set is a man aged 25 to 45 in good health and CMV-seropositive.

The rearrangement joins TRBV6-5 to TRBJ1-1; TRBD1 is a possible D gene (5 bases). The germline V and J ends were trimmed by 6 bases and 6 bases, with 8 bases remaining between them. The germline CDR1 and CDR2 sequences are MNHEY and SVGAGI. The CDR3 consists of 11 residues. CDR3 protein: CASRTGAEAFF. The CDR3 bases are TGTGCCAGCAGGACGGGGGCTGAAGCTTTCTTT.

The rearrangement uses TRBV28 and TRBJ2-7; 7 nucleotides align to TRBD1. CDR1 MDHEN and CDR2 SYDVKM come from the germline V gene. The CDR3 is 13 residues long. The junction had 5 bases not matched to a gene; V was cut back by 7 bases and J by 2 bases. Here the CDR3 reads CASTGQAAYEQYF. CDR3 in DNA: TGTGCCAGCACCGGACAGGCCGCCTACGAGCAGTACTTC.

Here the CDR3 reads CASSYSGTGVTEAFF. CDR3 in DNA: TGTGCCAGCAGCTATTCCGGGACAGGGGTCACTGAAGCTTTCTTT. The rearrangement joins TRBV9 to TRBJ1-1, with 10 bases fitting TRBD1. J was trimmed by 4 bases and V by 4 bases; bases with no gene match: 7. The germline V gene has CDR1 SGDLS and CDR2 YYNGEE. This CDR3 region has 15 residues.